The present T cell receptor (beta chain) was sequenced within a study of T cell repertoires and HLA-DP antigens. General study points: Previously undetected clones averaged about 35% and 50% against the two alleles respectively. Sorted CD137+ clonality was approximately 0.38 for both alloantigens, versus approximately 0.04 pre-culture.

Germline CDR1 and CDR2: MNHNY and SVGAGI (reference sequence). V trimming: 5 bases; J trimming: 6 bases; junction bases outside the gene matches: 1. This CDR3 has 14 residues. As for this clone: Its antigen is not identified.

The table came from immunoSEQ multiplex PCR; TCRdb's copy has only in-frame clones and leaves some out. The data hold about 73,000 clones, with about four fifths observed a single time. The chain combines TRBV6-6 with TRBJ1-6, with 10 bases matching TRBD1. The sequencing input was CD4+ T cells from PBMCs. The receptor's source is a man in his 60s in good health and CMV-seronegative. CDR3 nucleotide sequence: TGTGCCAGCAGTAGGGACAGGGGTAATTCACCCCTCCACTTT. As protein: CASSRDRGNSPLHF.